This TCR beta chain is drawn from a study of T cell repertoires in cytomegalovirus infection. On the study more broadly: Matching HLA type, along with CMV infection, was indicated by public TCR beta signatures. Study observations and caveats: HLA-C-restricted CMV-specific TCR beta clonotypes were dominant in the ex vivo response.

Germline values: CDR1 SGHTA, CDR2 FQGNSA. Trimming cost V 5 bases and J 10 bases; bases outside gene matches: 11. The CDR3 is made up of 15 amino acids. For this clonotype: As yet, its antigen is unknown.

TCRdb ran MiXCR on the reads and lists one entry per CDR3 protein. The repertoire holds a few hundred thousand distinct CDR3 sequences, with over 15% as singletons. Sequenced input: PBMCs. The genes are TRBV7-2 and TRBJ2-1; 10 nucleotides agree with TRBD2. The TCR originated in a human donor in good health (CMV status not recorded). Some clones in this sample may be carry-over from other donors' samples. DNA for the CDR3: TGTGCCAGCAGCGCCCCTAGCGGGAGAGGAGGAGAGCAGTTCTTC. This translates into CASSAPSGRGGEQFF.